Below, 29 T cell receptor beta chains from the same sample are listed, as sequenced in a study of CD8 T cell repertoires and HIV-1 epitope variants. Their antigens remain unidentified. This table comes from immunoSEQ multiplex PCR, and its TCRdb copy is limited to in-frame clones, with some not included. The repertoire has a few thousand clones, around 71% of them found once; the top ten carry under 55%. Sequencing was performed on cultured CD8+ T cells derived from PBMCs. Receptor source: a male donor with HIV.

The rearrangement links TRBV11-3 to TRBJ1-5, with 10 nucleotides matching TRBD1. J was trimmed by 6 bases and V by 1 base; bases with no gene match: 6. The CDR3 is made up of 16 amino acids. Looked up from germline, CDR1 is SGHNT and CDR2 is YENEEA. CDR3 in DNA: TGTGCCAGCAGCTTAGGACAGGGGGCAATTGGTCAGCCCCAGCATTTT. Translated, it gives CASSLGQGAIGQPQHF.

The chain couples TRBV4-2 to TRBJ1-1; 7 bases align to TRBD1. V lost 7 bases and J lost 6; bases outside the gene matches: 2. Germline values: CDR1 LGHNA, CDR2 YNFKEQ. The CDR3 is made up of 11 amino acids. The chain's CDR3 is CASNQGAEAFF. CDR3 coding DNA: TGTGCCAGCAACCAGGGGGCTGAAGCTTTCTTT.

The chain links TRBV19 to TRBJ1-5, with 8 bases that match TRBD1. Trimming took 3 bases from V and 9 from J; bases not matched to a gene: 10. This CDR3 spans 15 amino acids. Germline V gives CDR1 LNHDA, CDR2 SQIVND (reference sequence). Here the CDR3 reads CASSIPGQVIGPQHF. CDR3 in DNA: TGTGCCAGTAGTATCCCGGGACAGGTAATTGGGCCCCAGCATTTT.

The CDR3 loop is CASSFRVNTGELFF. The CDR3 DNA is TGTGCCAGCAGTTTTCGCGTTAACACCGGGGAGCTGTTTTTT. The chain recombines TRBV28 with TRBJ2-2; D is ambiguous. The CDR3 has 14 amino acids. Trimming removed 3 bases at V and 2 bases at J, with 7 bases between. CDR1 MDHEN and CDR2 SYDVKM come from the germline V gene.

This clone was observed a handful of times. The chain is built from TRBV7-9 and TRBJ1-2; 8 bases map to TRBD1. J gave up 2 bases and V 1 base, and 3 bases lay outside the gene matches. Germline CDR1 reads SEHNR; CDR2 reads FQNEAQ (reference sequence). The CDR3 runs 15 residues. The chain's CDR3 is CASSLESGGNYGYTF. The CDR3 bases are TGTGCCAGCAGCTTAGAGTCAGGGGGCAACTATGGCTACACCTTC.

The chain couples TRBV6-5 to TRBJ2-7, with D possibly being TRBD1 (6 bases). The V end lost 2 bases, the J end lost 6 bases, and 11 bases lay between the germline ends. Germline V gene sequence: CDR1 MNHEY, CDR2 SVGAGI. The CDR3 runs to 13 residues. The CDR3 sequence is CASSYGAQGEQYF. CDR3 DNA sequence: TGTGCCAGCAGTTACGGGGCACAGGGCGAGCAGTACTTC.

The rearrangement uses TRBV19 and TRBJ2-1; D is perhaps TRBD1 or TRBD2 (5 bases each). V lost 8 bases and J lost 2, with 16 bases in between. This CDR3 region has 15 residues. In germline, CDR1 is LNHDA, CDR2 SQIVND (reference sequence). The CDR3 spells CASGEGSGTYNEQFF. The CDR3 DNA sequence: TGTGCCAGTGGCGAGGGGTCAGGGACCTACAATGAGCAGTTCTTC. The full variable domain, its missing parts supplied by reference TRBV19 and TRBJ2-1, is DGGITQSPKYLFRKEGQNVTLSCEQNLNHDAMYWYRQDPGQGLRLIYYSQIVNDFQKGDIAEGYSVSREKKESFPLTVTSAQKNPTAFYLCASGEGSGTYNEQFFGPGTRLTVL.

The gene calls are TRBV5-1 and TRBJ2-7; D may be TRBD2 (6 bases). The CDR3 is made up of 13 amino acids. Germline assignment: CDR1 SGHRS and CDR2 YFSETQ. V was trimmed by 3 bases and J by 0 bases, leaving 7 bases between them. The CDR3 sequence: CASSWDSSYEQYF. CDR3 bases: TGCGCCAGCAGCTGGGACTCCTCCTACGAGCAGTACTTC.

The rearrangement links TRBV28 to TRBJ2-7; 9 nucleotides line up with TRBD1. The ends lost 6 bases at V and 5 bases at J; junction bases unmatched: 5. This CDR3 comprises 13 residues. Germline CDR1 is MDHEN and CDR2 is SYDVKM. This chain's CDR3 is CASSRDRVNEQYF. For the CDR3, the DNA is TGTGCCAGCAGCCGGGACAGGGTAAACGAGCAGTACTTC.

There are a few counts of this clone. This chain links TRBV27 with TRBJ2-3; TRBD2 matches 10 bases. The CDR3 totals 14 residues. Germline loops: CDR1 MNHEY, CDR2 SMNVEV (reference sequence). V was clipped by 6 bases and J by 4 bases; unmatched bases: 4. The CDR3: CASSLSGGADTQYF. The CDR3 nucleotides are TGTGCCAGCAGCCTCAGCGGGGGGGCAGATACGCAGTATTTT.

A word on this clone: The junction does not match germline at one end; this may be a read error. The chain links TRBV5-6 to TRBJ1-2; D not resolved. This CDR3 region has 16 residues. The germline V gene has CDR1 SGHDT and CDR2 YYEEEE. The CDR3 sequence is CASSQDPPDLDYGYTF. The CDR3 DNA reads as TGCGCCAGCAGCCAAGATCCCCCAGACTTGGACTATGGCTACACCTTC.

The chain carries TRBV30 and TRBJ1-5; the match to TRBD1 covers 8 bases. J gave up 2 bases and V 0 bases, and 12 bases lay outside the gene matches. The germline V gene encodes CDR1 GTSNPN and CDR2 SVGIG (reference sequence). CDR3 length: 18 residues. The CDR3 here is CAWSVLRQGLGGNQPQHF. The CDR3 bases are TGTGCCTGGAGTGTACTAAGACAGGGGTTAGGGGGCAATCAGCCCCAGCATTTT.

V usage is TRBV13 and J usage is TRBJ1-1, with unresolved D. The germline V and J ends were trimmed by 2 bases and 3 bases, with 4 bases remaining between them. In germline, CDR1 is PRHDT, CDR2 FYEKMQ (reference sequence). The CDR3 runs to 12 residues. The CDR3 reads CASSLSDTEAFF. The CDR3 nucleotides are TGTGCCAGCAGCTTATCAGACACTGAAGCTTTCTTT. The complete variable domain, with remaining parts taken from reference TRBV13 and TRBJ1-1, reads AAGVIQSPRHLIKEKRETATLKCYPIPRHDTVYWYQQGPGQDPQFLISFYEKMQSDKGSIPDRFSAQQFSDYHSELNMSSLELGDSALYFCASSLSDTEAFFGQGTRLTVV.

The J gene is TRBJ2-7, the V gene TRBV11-2, with 9 bases that match TRBD1. From germline, CDR1 is SGHAT and CDR2 FQNNGV. This CDR3 region has 16 residues. Losses at the gene ends were 5 bases for V and 1 base for J; bases not matched to a gene: 9. The CDR3 sequence is CASSPGDRAVSYEQYF. The CDR3 bases are TGTGCCAGCAGCCCCGGGGACAGGGCAGTTTCCTACGAGCAGTACTTC.

The V call is TRBV23-1, the J call TRBJ1-2, with no clear D. TRBV23-1 is filed as an ORF, its function uncertain. The CDR3 runs 16 residues. Trimming pared 6 bases from V and 3 bases from J, leaving 20 bases between. The CDR3 DNA follows: TGCGCCAGCAGCCAAGATCCCCCAGACTTGGACTATGGCTACACCTTC. Translating it yields CASSQDPPDLDYGYTF.

The J gene is TRBJ2-2, the V gene TRBV27, with D uncertain. This CDR3 spans 14 amino acids. V gave up 1 base and J gave up 10 bases, with 13 bases separating them. Germline V lookup: CDR1 MNHEY, CDR2 SMNVEV (reference sequence). The CDR3 spells CASSLLGASTELFF. In nucleotides, the CDR3 is TGTGCCAGCAGTTTATTAGGAGCTTCAACGGAGCTGTTTTTT.

The chain joins TRBV15 to TRBJ2-2, with 11 bases lining up with TRBD1. CDR3 length: 15 residues. Germline assignment: CDR1 LNHNV and CDR2 YYDKDF (reference sequence). V gave up 3 bases and J gave up 5 bases; unmatched junction bases: 2. CDR3 nucleotides: TGTGCCACCAGCAGGGACAGGGGGCTAACCGGGGAGCTGTTTTTT. Translating gives CATSRDRGLTGELFF.

The CDR3 here is CASSKEGDSEQYF. The DNA of the CDR3 is TGTGCCAGCAGTAAAGAAGGGGATAGCGAGCAGTACTTC. This chain uses TRBV7-9 with TRBJ2-7; a weak D match, TRBD1 (5 bases). This CDR3 comprises 13 residues. The ends were cut back, 6 bases at V and 6 bases at J, with 15 bases in the middle. CDR1 is SEHNR, CDR2 FQNEAQ, per germline (reference sequence).

This chain uses TRBV6-6 with TRBJ2-1; tentatively, D is TRBD2 (5 bases). The germline CDR1 and CDR2 sequences are MNHNY and SVGAGI (reference sequence). The length of the CDR3 is 14 residues. Trimming left V 4 bases short and J 4 bases short, with 11 bases between. The CDR3 DNA reads TGTGCCAGCAGTTCCCCGACTATTTACAATGAGCAGTTCTTC. It is translated as CASSSPTIYNEQFF.

The CDR3: CASSSRQGNTGELFF. In DNA, the CDR3 is TGTGCCAGCAGCAGTCGACAGGGGAACACCGGGGAGCTGTTTTTT. This chain links TRBV5-6 with TRBJ2-2; 7 nucleotides line up with TRBD1. CDR1 and CDR2 from the germline V gene are SGHDT and YYEEEE. Losses at the gene ends were 4 bases for V and 1 base for J; bases not matched to a gene: 4. The CDR3 covers 15 residues.

The V call is TRBV2, the J call TRBJ2-7; 7 bases agree with TRBD1. The CDR3 extends over 14 amino acids. CDR1 is SNHLY, CDR2 FYNNEI, per germline. V shed 5 bases, J shed 4 bases, and the junction held 8 bases outside the gene matches. The CDR3: CASSSGQVRYEQYF. In DNA form, the CDR3 reads TGTGCCAGCAGTTCAGGACAGGTTCGATACGAGCAGTACTTC.

This clone was found a few times. The genes are TRBV7-9 and TRBJ1-1; possibly TRBD1 for D (5 bases). The germline V gene encodes CDR1 SEHNR and CDR2 FQNEAQ (reference sequence). Trimming pared 3 bases from V and 5 bases from J, leaving 19 bases between. There are 16 residues in the CDR3. The CDR3, as DNA: TGTGCCAGCAGCTTGCCGTCAGGGAACCAGGGTACTGAAGCTTTCTTT. Residues: CASSLPSGNQGTEAFF.

This clone came up once. V and J are TRBV10-3 and TRBJ2-3; 11 nucleotides line up with TRBD2. J lost 2 bases, V lost 3 bases, and 13 bases had no gene match. CDR1 ENHRY and CDR2 SYGVKD come from the germline V gene. CDR3 size: 19 residues. CDR3 coding DNA: TGTGCCATCAGTGATCTCTTTAGCGGGAGGGAAGAATCCACAGATACGCAGTATTTT. The encoded protein is CAISDLFSGREESTDTQYF.

In its sample, this clone was seen a few times. The rearrangement uses TRBV7-9 and TRBJ2-1; D is perhaps TRBD2 (6 bases). Per the germline V gene, CDR1 is SEHNR and CDR2 is FQNEAQ (reference sequence). This CDR3 has 12 residues. Trimming took off 5 bases at V and 9 bases at J, with 11 bases between the two ends. The CDR3 sequence: CASSPTGGEQFF. CDR3 nucleotide sequence: TGTGCCAGCAGCCCCACCGGGGGTGAGCAGTTCTTC.

The chain couples TRBV10-3 to TRBJ2-7; perhaps TRBD1 as D (5 bases). The CDR3 runs to 14 residues. Trimming removed 7 bases from V and 0 bases from J, with 13 bases in between. Germline CDR1 reads ENHRY; CDR2 reads SYGVKD. In DNA form, the CDR3 reads TGTGCCATCAAAGATGGGGCCAGCTCCTACGAGCAGTACTTC. It yields the protein CAIKDGASSYEQYF.

The J gene is TRBJ2-7, the V gene TRBV9, with D perhaps matching TRBD2 (5 bases). Trimming pared 1 base from V and 0 bases from J, leaving 11 bases between. Germline CDR1 is SGDLS and CDR2 is YYNGEE. There are 15 residues in the CDR3. CDR3 protein: CASSVSGDSSYEQYF. CDR3 nucleotides: TGTGCCAGCAGCGTAAGCGGAGACTCCTCCTACGAGCAGTACTTC.

V usage is TRBV6-5 and J usage is TRBJ2-7; D is undetermined. Trimming stripped 3 bases from V and 4 bases from J, with 16 bases between. Germline V lookup: CDR1 MNHEY, CDR2 SVGAGI. The CDR3 covers 15 residues. CDR3 in DNA: TGTGCCAGCAGTTATAGGAGTGAAGGGTGGTACGAGCAGTACTTC. Protein product: CASSYRSEGWYEQYF.

The chain combines TRBV9 with TRBJ2-3, with D hard to call. This CDR3 contains 15 residues. Germline V gives CDR1 SGDLS, CDR2 YYNGEE. Trimming removed 0 bases at V and 0 bases at J, with 8 bases between. Here the CDR3 DNA reads TGTGCCAGCAGCGTAGTAGGCAGTAGCACAGATACGCAGTATTTT. It encodes CASSVVGSSTDTQYF.

The chain combines TRBV4-2 with TRBJ2-7, with D possibly being TRBD2 (5 bases). The CDR3 has 16 residues. Trimming shortened V by 0 bases and J by 1 base, and 13 bases separated the two germline ends. Germline-derived CDR1 and CDR2 are LGHNA and YNFKEQ. The CDR3 sequence: CASSQDAGPTSYEQYF. The CDR3 DNA reads TGTGCCAGCAGCCAAGACGCGGGCCCAACTTCCTACGAGCAGTACTTC.